This TCR beta chain stems from a study of T cells in localized non-small cell lung cancer. The study, taken as a whole, reports: Higher blood T cell density went with longer overall survival.

Per the germline V gene, CDR1 is MNHNS and CDR2 is SASEGT. The V end was cut by 6 bases, the J end by 3 bases, with 14 bases between. The CDR3 runs 14 residues. TCRdb's copy holds only in-frame clones and misses some; the assay was immunoSEQ multiplex PCR. This table holds approximately 83,000 clones, just over 90% found once. Of note for this clone: No antigen is known for it.

This TCR came from a woman between 35 and 75 years old with stage II squamous cell lung carcinoma. The genes are TRBV6-1 and TRBJ1-1, with D perhaps TRBD1 (6 bases). Here the sequenced sample was PBMCs, taken before any cancer treatment. Written as DNA, the CDR3 is TGTGCCAGCAGCCTACTACAGGGTGACACTGAAGCTTTCTTT. Its protein is CASSLLQGDTEAFF.